This TCR beta chain was profiled in a study of T cell changes during pregnancy in multiple sclerosis. Measured with immunoSEQ multiplex PCR; TCRdb has only the in-frame clones, and not every one. The data show 50,000 to 75,000 clones, approximately 93% seen once. This CDR3 comprises 14 residues. Germline trimming cut 8 bases from V and 3 bases from J; bases unmatched to any gene: 7. The germline V gene encodes CDR1 SGHVS and CDR2 FQNEAQ. Sequencing was performed on CD8+ T cells from peripheral blood mononuclear cells, taken in the third trimester of pregnancy. This chain joins TRBV7-8 and TRBJ1-5; 7 positions agree with TRBD1. This clonotype was sampled from a female donor with multiple sclerosis, enrolled in a pregnancy study. The CDR3 bases are TGTGCCAGCGGGGCCGGGACAGACAATCAGCCCCAGCATTTT. Amino acid sequence: CASGAGTDNQPQHF.